This TCR beta chain comes out of a study of T-cell reconstitution after alpha-beta-depleted transplantation in children. General study results and limits: Expanded graft clones, several hundred of them, were reportedly the source of alpha-beta T cells about two months after transplant. At the one-year point after transplant, T-cell counts and TCRbeta diversity were found to come mostly from T cells that had been newly produced. There were some patients whose high TCRbeta diversity at day 60 came from surviving recipient T cells and thymic progenitors.

This clonotype was counted only a few times. Its target is not known. Preparation of the TCRbeta library involved a method that used unique molecular identifiers. Each CDR3 protein gets one entry after TCRdb re-called the PCR reads with MiXCR. Among about 58,000 distinct CDR3 sequences listed, around 40% were seen once. V was clipped by 0 bases and J by 0 bases, with 5 bases between them. Germline V gene data show CDR1 as SQVTM and CDR2 as ANQGSEA. This CDR3 contains 14 residues. The origin of this receptor is a male patient under 18 who had a stem cell transplant for acute lymphoblastic leukemia, so the T cells may come from the graft donor. The source was PBMCs, mostly from graft donor cells, collected 360 days after TCRalphabeta/CD19-depleted stem cell transplant. The V gene is TRBV29-1, the J gene TRBJ2-2; D is possibly TRBD1 (5 bases). The CDR3 nucleotides are TGCAGCGTTGAAGACAGGGCGAACACCGGGGAGCTGTTTTTT. This sequence encodes CSVEDRANTGELFF.